Each of the 27 T cell receptor beta chains below was sequenced from the same sample in a study of cytomegalovirus exposure and HLA in healthy donors. Measured with immunoSEQ multiplex PCR; TCRdb has only the in-frame clones, and not every one. The table has about 140,000 clones, about 87% seen once; the top ten hold roughly 10%. Sequenced sample: PBMCs. Every receptor here comes from a young man in good health and CMV-seropositive.

Note on this clone: Other DNA sequences of this sample code for an identical CDR3. The rearrangement links TRBV29-1 to TRBJ2-3; D is ambiguous. The CDR3 runs to 12 residues. V lost 3 bases to trimming and J lost 1 base, with 5 bases between them. Germline V gene lookup returns CDR1 SQVTM and CDR2 ANQGSEA. The CDR3 nucleotides read TGCAGCGTTGATATAGGCACAGATACGCAGTATTTT. Protein sequence: CSVDIGTDTQYF.

The rearrangement links TRBV5-6 to TRBJ1-2, with a tentative D call TRBD1 (5 bases). Germline V gives CDR1 SGHDT, CDR2 YYEEEE. Trimming took 0 bases from V and 7 from J, leaving 13 bases between them. This CDR3 contains 14 residues. The CDR3 DNA sequence: TGTGCCAGCAGCTTGGACAGGAGCCTAGGTGGCTACACCTTC. Translation: CASSLDRSLGGYTF.

The chain carries TRBV13 and TRBJ2-7; D is perhaps TRBD2 (5 bases). The germline V gene has CDR1 PRHDT and CDR2 FYEKMQ (reference sequence). This CDR3 contains 14 residues. Deletions cut 6 bases from V and 4 bases from J, with 16 bases between. This CDR3 is CASSFPGTQYEQYF. The CDR3 DNA reads TGTGCCAGCAGTTTTCCGGGAACCCAATACGAGCAGTACTTC.

This clone occurred a few times. The rearrangement joins TRBV30 to TRBJ1-3; D remains ambiguous. CDR1 is GTSNPN and CDR2 is SVGIG in the germline V gene (reference sequence). CDR3 size: 12 residues. With 5 bases removed from V and 0 bases from J, the gap between germline ends came to 5 bases. CDR3 loop: CAWLDSGNTIYF. The CDR3 DNA reads as TGTGCCTGGTTAGACTCTGGAAACACCATATATTTT.

This clone was observed once. This sequence joins TRBV6-1 and TRBJ1-1, with TRBD1 matching over 8 bases. Germline V gene sequence: CDR1 MNHNS, CDR2 SASEGT. J gave up 3 bases and V 3 bases, and 3 bases lay outside the gene matches. This CDR3 has 14 residues. The CDR3 sequence: CASSEDRVYTEAFF. The CDR3 DNA reads as TGTGCCAGCAGTGAGGACAGGGTGTACACTGAAGCTTTCTTT.

Concerning this clone itself: The same CDR3 is also encoded by other DNA sequences in this sample. This chain joins TRBV5-1 and TRBJ1-5, with D perhaps matching TRBD1 (5 bases). Germline values: CDR1 SGHRS, CDR2 YFSETQ. V was clipped by 2 bases and J by 4 bases, with 10 bases between them. There are 14 residues in the CDR3. The CDR3 sequence: CASSLGDRNQPQHF. CDR3 bases: TGCGCCAGCAGCTTAGGAGACAGAAATCAGCCCCAGCATTTT.

In this sample, this clone turned up a few times. In nucleotides, the CDR3 is TGTGCCAGCAGCTTAGCGTCGTCCTACAATGAGCAGTTCTTC. Amino acid sequence: CASSLASSYNEQFF. The rearrangement joins TRBV11-3 to TRBJ2-1, with no clear D. Trimming removed 1 base from V and 1 base from J, with 5 bases in between. The CDR3 consists of 14 residues. CDR1 is SGHNT, CDR2 YENEEA, per germline.

The chain has TRBV19 and TRBJ2-1; 9 nucleotides line up with TRBD1. The CDR3 extends over 17 amino acids. In germline, CDR1 is LNHDA, CDR2 SQIVND (reference sequence). The V segment lost 5 bases and the J segment 9 bases; nucleotides outside the gene matches: 17. The CDR3 bases are TGTGCCAGTAGTGGGAGTTTGGACAGGGGTTTCGGAAGTGAGCAGTTCTTC. This encodes CASSGSLDRGFGSEQFF.

The gene calls are TRBV2 and TRBJ2-2, with 8 bases aligning to TRBD1. V gave up 2 bases and J gave up 6 bases; unmatched junction bases: 2. CDR1 and CDR2 (germline): SNHLY, FYNNEI. This CDR3 comprises 14 residues. The CDR3 DNA reads as TGTGCCAGCAGTGAACAGGGGGCACCCGGGGAGCTGTTTTTT. Its translation is CASSEQGAPGELFF.

V gene TRBV29-1 combines with J gene TRBJ1-1, with TRBD1 identical over 8 bases. With V trimmed by 7 bases and J by 0 bases, 4 bases remained unmatched. This CDR3 contains 13 residues. Germline V CDR1 and CDR2: SQVTM, ANQGSEA. Written as DNA, the CDR3 is TGCAGCGCCCGGACAGGGTTGAACACTGAAGCTTTCTTT. This sequence encodes CSARTGLNTEAFF. Looking up the rest from reference TRBV29-1 and TRBJ1-1 gives the full variable domain: SAVISQKPSRDICQRGTSLTIQCQVDSQVTMMFWYRQQPGQSLTLIATANQGSEATYESGFVIDKFPISRPNLTFSTLTVSNMSPEDSSIYLCSARTGLNTEAFFGQGTRLTVV.

The chain couples TRBV18 to TRBJ2-5, with TRBD2 matching 12 bases. The CDR3 length is 19 residues. CDR1 and CDR2 (germline): KGHSH, LQKENI. J lost 4 bases, V lost 0 bases, and 12 bases had no gene match. This CDR3 reads CASSPPVLASGRARETQYF. CDR3 nucleotides: TGTGCCAGCTCACCACCGGTATTAGCTAGCGGGAGGGCCCGAGAGACCCAGTACTTC. Supplemented by reference TRBV18 and TRBJ2-5, the full variable domain reads NAGVMQNPRHLVRRRGQEARLRCSPMKGHSHVYWYRQLPEEGLKFMVYLQKENIIDESGMPKERFSAEFPKEGPSILRIQQVVRGDSAAYFCASSPPVLASGRARETQYFGPGTRLLVL.

The J gene is TRBJ1-1, the V gene TRBV10-3, with D hard to call. Germline CDR1 reads ENHRY; CDR2 reads SYGVKD. The ends were cut back, 0 bases at V and 10 bases at J, with 9 bases in the middle. CDR3 size: 12 residues. CDR3 amino acids: CAISESLATAFF. Written as DNA, the CDR3 is TGTGCCATCAGTGAGTCTCTAGCGACAGCTTTCTTT.

The genes are TRBV7-9 and TRBJ1-2; the D gene is possibly TRBD1 (6 bases). The CDR3 is 14 residues long. V shed 6 bases and J shed 4 bases, with 15 bases lying between them. The germline V gene has CDR1 SEHNR and CDR2 FQNEAQ (reference sequence). In nucleotides, the CDR3 is TGTGCCAGCAGTTTAACAGGGCTGGGCTATGGCTACACCTTC. This codes for CASSLTGLGYGYTF.

The V call is TRBV19, the J call TRBJ2-1, with TRBD1 as a possible D gene (5 bases). The germline V and J ends were trimmed by 4 bases and 8 bases, with 9 bases remaining between them. The CDR3 spans 12 residues. Germline V lookup: CDR1 LNHDA, CDR2 SQIVND (reference sequence). CDR3 nucleotides: TGTGCCAGTAGTAACTGGGGCCATGAGCAGTTCTTC. This codes for CASSNWGHEQFF.

This clone came up a few times. The chain combines TRBV9 with TRBJ2-7; D remains unclear. V lost 0 bases to trimming and J lost 2 bases, with 9 bases between them. Per germline, CDR1 SGDLS and CDR2 YYNGEE. The CDR3 loop spans 14 amino acids. The CDR3 region has the DNA TGTGCCAGCAGCGTAGGGGTCCTAGCCTACGAGCAGTACTTC. Its protein is CASSVGVLAYEQYF.

This rearrangement joins TRBV4-2 to TRBJ1-1; D may be TRBD1 (5 bases). The V end lost 1 base, the J end lost 2 bases, and 11 bases lay between the germline ends. Germline V gene data show CDR1 as LGHNA and CDR2 as YNFKEQ. The length of the CDR3 is 15 residues. The CDR3 sequence is CASSQGAGINTEAFF. CDR3 DNA: TGTGCCAGCAGCCAAGGGGCAGGGATAAACACTGAAGCTTTCTTT.

With regard to this clone: The sample contains more than one DNA sequence encoding this CDR3. The rearrangement links TRBV19 to TRBJ1-6; D not certain. Germline assignment: CDR1 LNHDA and CDR2 SQIVND (reference sequence). The CDR3 is made up of 12 amino acids. V dropped 3 bases and J dropped 6 bases, with 3 bases sitting between them. This CDR3 is CASSIRNSPLHF. In DNA form, the CDR3 reads TGTGCCAGTAGTATCCGTAATTCACCCCTCCACTTT.

This rearrangement joins TRBV7-9 to TRBJ2-3, with TRBD2 matching over 11 bases. After removal of 5 bases from V and 2 bases from J, the junction contained 9 bases not matched to a gene. The CDR3 extends over 17 amino acids. Germline V gene lookup returns CDR1 SEHNR and CDR2 FQNEAQ (reference sequence). CDR3 in DNA: TGTGCCAGCAGCCGCCGTCAGGGACTAGCGGTCACAGATACGCAGTATTTT. It yields the protein CASSRRQGLAVTDTQYF.

The chain is built from TRBV19 and TRBJ2-7, with 10 bases lining up with TRBD1. V lost 3 bases, J lost 3 bases, and 5 bases stayed unmatched. CDR1 and CDR2 from the germline V gene are LNHDA and SQIVND (reference sequence). This CDR3 is built from 15 residues. The CDR3 protein is CASSMGGTGVYEQYF. The CDR3 bases are TGTGCCAGTAGTATGGGCGGGACAGGGGTCTACGAGCAGTACTTC.

The rearrangement links TRBV27 to TRBJ2-3; 9 positions agree with TRBD2. V was clipped by 8 bases and J by 6 bases; unmatched bases: 15. This CDR3 is 16 amino acids long. Germline CDR1 and CDR2: MNHEY and SMNVEV (reference sequence). CDR3 bases: TGTGCCAGCGCCCAGGCCGGCGGGAGGGCCGGGGATACGCAGTATTTT. It codes for CASAQAGGRAGDTQYF.

The rearrangement links TRBV2 to TRBJ1-2; D uncertain. Trimming took off 6 bases at V and 3 bases at J, with 8 bases between the two ends. This CDR3 contains 12 residues. The V gene's germline CDR1 is SNHLY and CDR2 FYNNEI. This CDR3 is CASRRGDYGYTF. CDR3 bases: TGTGCCAGCAGACGCGGGGACTATGGCTACACCTTC.

The V call is TRBV2, the J call TRBJ1-6; 9 bases are shared with TRBD1. Germline CDR1 SNHLY, CDR2 FYNNEI. The CDR3 is made up of 14 amino acids. Trimming removed 6 bases from V and 11 bases from J; junction bases left unmatched: 8. The CDR3 loop is CASRPGQGITPLHF. As DNA, the CDR3 is TGTGCCAGCAGACCCGGACAGGGGATCACACCCCTCCACTTT.

This clone was counted between two and nine times. The chain couples TRBV7-6 to TRBJ1-2; the D is unclear. This CDR3 comprises 15 residues. The V gene lost 6 bases and the J gene lost 4 bases, with 18 bases spanning the gap. Germline assignment: CDR1 SGHVS and CDR2 FNYEAQ. The DNA of the CDR3 is TGTGCCAGCAGTCAACTCCGGGAAGGCCTCTATGGCTACACCTTC. This translates into CASSQLREGLYGYTF.

V is TRBV5-4 and J is TRBJ1-4, with D possibly being TRBD1 (6 bases). V lost 3 bases to trimming and J lost 8 bases, with 8 bases between them. Germline V gene data show CDR1 as SGHNT and CDR2 as YYREEE (reference sequence). This CDR3 has 12 residues. CDR3 coding DNA: TGTGCCAGCAGCTGGGACAAGGAAAAACTGTTTTTT. Amino acids: CASSWDKEKLFF.

Ten or more counts support this clone. The chain combines TRBV19 with TRBJ1-2, with 9 positions matching TRBD1. This CDR3 comprises 13 residues. The germline V gene has CDR1 LNHDA and CDR2 SQIVND (reference sequence). J was trimmed by 6 bases and V by 6 bases; bases with no gene match: 5. The chain's CDR3 is CASRLWTGDGYTF. CDR3 sequence (DNA): TGTGCCAGTAGGTTATGGACAGGGGATGGCTACACCTTC.

The chain uses TRBV7-2 and TRBJ2-7; 10 nucleotides agree with TRBD2. This CDR3 has 15 residues. J gave up 6 bases and V 2 bases, and 7 bases lay outside the gene matches. Germline CDR1 SGHTA, CDR2 FQGNSA. CDR3 DNA: TGTGCCAGCAGCTTAACAAGCGGGAGGGCCTCCGAGCAGTACTTC. Translating gives CASSLTSGRASEQYF.

The chain recombines TRBV2 with TRBJ1-2, with D perhaps TRBD1 (5 bases). With 4 bases removed from V and 4 bases from J, the gap between germline ends came to 16 bases. Germline V CDR1 and CDR2: SNHLY, FYNNEI. The CDR3 consists of 15 residues. This chain's CDR3 is CASSGRQKLFYGYTF. The DNA of the CDR3 is TGTGCCAGCAGTGGACGACAGAAACTTTTCTATGGCTACACCTTC.